The 4 T cell receptor beta chains in this list originate from one sample, sequenced in a study of T cells in Graves' hyperthyroidism and ophthalmopathy. What was amplified from RNA transcripts were TCR beta CDR3 regions. First-round RT-PCR of the TCR CDR3 relied on the HTBI primer set. Using its own MiXCR run on the multiplex PCR reads, TCRdb lists one record per CDR3 protein. The table has under 650,000 distinct CDR3 sequences, under 20% seen once; the top ten hold 3.8%. What was sequenced was blood. The receptors were sampled from a woman in her thirties with Graves' hyperthyroidism.

This clonotype was recorded many times. The chain combines TRBV7-2 with TRBJ1-1; tentative D call: TRBD1 (5 bases). CDR3 length equals 14 residues. V dropped 5 bases and J dropped 1 base, with 11 bases sitting between them. Germline assignment: CDR1 SGHTA and CDR2 FQGNSA. The CDR3 DNA is TGTGCCAGCAGCCGAGGACACTCGAACACTGAAGCTTTCTTT. It codes for CASSRGHSNTEAFF.

The table lists this clonotype with a few counts. V and J are TRBV6-4 and TRBJ1-1; tentative D call: TRBD1 (5 bases). In germline, CDR1 is MRHNA, CDR2 SNTAGT. The CDR3 length is 14 residues. Trimming stripped 0 bases from V and 5 bases from J, with 10 bases between. CDR3 residues: CASSDSPGGTEAFF. CDR3 DNA sequence: TGTGCCAGCAGTGACTCTCCTGGGGGAACTGAAGCTTTCTTT.

Turning to this clonotype: This may be a read error, as it is one base from a much larger clone. The chain carries TRBV3-2 and TRBJ1-4; the tabulated D call, TRBD1, remains unverified against the DNA. TRBV3-2 is a known pseudogene. The length of the CDR3 is 14 residues. The chain's CDR3 is CASSHQGGVEKLFF. The DNA of the CDR3 is TGTGCCAGCAGCCACCAGGGTGGAGTCGAAAAACTGTTTTTT.

This clonotype was observed many times. V and J are TRBV10-1 and TRBJ1-1; 9 bases line up with TRBD1. V lost 5 bases and J lost 1; bases outside the gene matches: 2. CDR1 WNHNN and CDR2 SYGVQD come from the germline V gene (reference sequence). This CDR3 contains 14 residues. CDR3 region: CASSWDRANTEAFF. CDR3 in DNA: TGCGCCAGCAGTTGGGACAGGGCGAACACTGAAGCTTTCTTT.